This record covers a single T cell receptor (beta chain). Its antigen is as yet unknown. The same CDR3 arises from other DNA sequences in this sample as well. The sample comes from a study of shared clonotypes between healthy human individuals. Study details: Every donor yielded three CD4 naive, three CD4 memory, two CD8 naive and one CD8 memory plate.

Assay: immunoSEQ multiplex PCR; the TCRdb copy retains only in-frame clones and omits some. Of around 700,000 clones in the sample, around two thirds were seen once. In germline, CDR1 is MNHNS, CDR2 SASEGT. V was cut by 6 bases and J by 8 bases, with 16 bases left in between. This CDR3 is 14 amino acids long. Study observations and caveats: Compared with clonotypes that all four donors shared, non-shared clonotypes had lower generation probabilities.

CD4+ cells were split into CD45RA+ naive and CD45RA-negative memory subsets. V and J are TRBV6-1 and TRBJ1-4, with D possibly matching TRBD1 (5 bases). Input material: memory CD4+ T cells sorted from blood. Indicated subset: CD45RA-negative fraction. This receptor was taken from a woman aged 30 to 39 in good health. The CDR3 coding sequence is TGTGCCAGCAGGACGGGGGACGGGAACGAAAAACTGTTTTTT. Amino acid sequence: CASRTGDGNEKLFF.